Listed here are 21 T cell receptor beta chains from one sample, sequenced in a study of cytomegalovirus exposure and HLA in healthy donors. 60 Vbeta and 13 Jbeta primers were used in PCR. The table came from immunoSEQ multiplex PCR; TCRdb's copy has only in-frame clones and leaves some out. Altogether hundreds of thousands of clones are present, roughly 85% being singletons, with the ten largest covering 1.5% to 2%. Specimen: PBMCs. The receptor source for this set is a man aged 18 to 30 in good health and CMV-seronegative.

CDR3 loop: CAISEELAGVSSYEQYF. CDR3 nucleotide sequence: TGTGCCATCAGTGAGGAACTAGCGGGGGTTAGCTCCTACGAGCAGTACTTC. The V call is TRBV10-3, the J call TRBJ2-7, with 11 bases identical to TRBD2. The CDR3 runs to 17 residues. Germline CDR1 ENHRY, CDR2 SYGVKD. V trimming: 2 bases; J trimming: 0 bases; junction bases outside the gene matches: 6.

A word on this clone: One end of the junction fails to match germline, which may point to a read error. The V call is TRBV13, the J call TRBJ2-1; 8 positions agree with TRBD2. The CDR3 is 16 amino acids. In germline, CDR1 is PRHDT, CDR2 FYEKMQ (reference sequence). In DNA form, the CDR3 reads TGTGCCAGCAGCCCCTCCGGGACTAGTATTTGCGATGAGCAGCTCTTC. Amino acids: CASSPSGTSICDEQLF.

J is TRBJ2-7 and V is TRBV2, with D perhaps matching TRBD2 (6 bases). Germline V gene lookup returns CDR1 SNHLY and CDR2 FYNNEI. V was shortened by 4 bases and J by 7 bases, with 14 bases between the two germline ends. This CDR3 is 13 amino acids long. The CDR3 nucleotides read TGTGCCAGCAGTGGCAGGGAGGTCGGTGAGCAGTACTTC. Protein: CASSGREVGEQYF.

This clone showed up just once. The V and J genes are TRBV6-5 and TRBJ2-1, with D hard to call. CDR3 size: 13 residues. V shed 3 bases and J shed 6 bases, with 9 bases lying between them. CDR1 and CDR2 (germline): MNHEY, SVGAGI. The CDR3 sequence is CASSYAASNEQFF. The CDR3 DNA follows: TGTGCCAGCAGTTATGCAGCGTCCAATGAGCAGTTCTTC.

The chain is built from TRBV11-2 and TRBJ2-7; D unclear. Germline values: CDR1 SGHAT, CDR2 FQNNGV. Between the trimmed V and J ends, which lost 2 bases and 2 bases, there was a span of 10 bases. The CDR3 totals 14 residues. CDR3 coding DNA: TGTGCCAGCAGCTTACAGACCAGGCCCTACGAGCAGTACTTC. It codes for CASSLQTRPYEQYF.

This sequence joins TRBV27 and TRBJ1-1; 9 bases match TRBD1. The CDR3 length is 13 residues. The J segment lost 4 bases and the V segment lost 5 bases, leaving 2 bases of the junction unmatched. Germline lookup yields CDR1 MNHEY and CDR2 SMNVEV (reference sequence). The CDR3 sequence is CASSLQGATEAFF. DNA for the CDR3: TGTGCCAGCAGTCTACAGGGGGCCACTGAAGCTTTCTTT.

This clone appeared once. The V and J genes are TRBV6-4 and TRBJ2-3, with D tentatively TRBD2 (6 bases). This CDR3 region has 17 residues. Germline V gene lookup returns CDR1 MRHNA and CDR2 SNTAGT. V was shortened by 3 bases and J by 5 bases, with 21 bases between the two germline ends. CDR3 sequence: CASSEEPSGVFGDTQYF. The DNA of the CDR3 is TGTGCCAGCAGTGAAGAACCCTCGGGAGTGTTTGGAGATACGCAGTATTTT.

This chain connects TRBV5-1 to TRBJ1-3; D is undetermined. This CDR3 contains 13 residues. Germline values: CDR1 SGHRS, CDR2 YFSETQ. V was clipped by 7 bases and J by 0 bases, with 8 bases between them. In DNA, the CDR3 is TGCGCCAGCCAGGATGGCTCTGGAAACACCATATATTTT. This sequence encodes CASQDGSGNTIYF.

The chain combines TRBV4-2 with TRBJ2-3, with D perhaps matching TRBD2 (6 bases). This CDR3 comprises 14 residues. V gave up 4 bases and J gave up 4 bases, with 12 bases separating them. Germline V CDR1 and CDR2: LGHNA, YNFKEQ. The CDR3 loop is CASSPIPGADTQYF. CDR3 DNA sequence: TGTGCCAGCAGCCCGATCCCGGGGGCAGATACGCAGTATTTT.

This clone appeared a few times. The rearrangement joins TRBV9 to TRBJ1-3; 12 bases map to TRBD1. The trim removed 4 bases at V and 3 bases at J, leaving 5 bases unmatched. The CDR3 totals 16 residues. Germline lookup yields CDR1 SGDLS and CDR2 YYNGEE. In nucleotides, the CDR3 is TGTGCCAGCAGCCCGCGGGACAGGGGGCTTGGAAACACCATATATTTT. Amino acid sequence: CASSPRDRGLGNTIYF.

A single count supports this clone. The rearrangement uses TRBV27 and TRBJ1-2, with 9 bases that match TRBD1. The V segment lost 4 bases and the J segment 3 bases; nucleotides outside the gene matches: 3. The germline gives CDR1 MNHEY, CDR2 SMNVEV (reference sequence). This CDR3 region has 14 residues. The CDR3 DNA sequence: TGTGCCAGCAGTTCGGGGGACAGGGACTATGGCTACACCTTC. Encoded protein: CASSSGDRDYGYTF.

This clone has just a few counts. This sequence joins TRBV6-4 and TRBJ1-1, with 7 bases that match TRBD1. J was trimmed by 2 bases and V by 2 bases; bases with no gene match: 14. CDR1 and CDR2 (germline): MRHNA, SNTAGT. CDR3 size: 18 residues. Here the CDR3 reads CASSDTPVGWDRNTEAFF. As DNA, the CDR3 is TGTGCCAGCAGTGACACCCCGGTAGGATGGGACAGAAACACTGAAGCTTTCTTT.

The CDR3 DNA follows: TGCAGCGTCGTCGAGTCATACGAGCAGTACTTC. Amino acids: CSVVESYEQYF. V and J are TRBV29-1 and TRBJ2-7; D is uncertain. Trimming cost V 6 bases and J 4 bases, with 10 bases left between them. This CDR3 is built from 11 residues. Germline values: CDR1 SQVTM, CDR2 ANQGSEA.

Points on this clone: Additional DNA sequences in this sample encode the identical CDR3. The chain carries TRBV19 and TRBJ1-6; D remains unclear. Germline values: CDR1 LNHDA, CDR2 SQIVND (reference sequence). Trimming took 0 bases from V and 6 from J, leaving 6 bases between them. The CDR3 totals 14 residues. In nucleotides, the CDR3 is TGTGCCAGTAGTATAGACCGTGTTAATTCACCCCTCCACTTT. It specifies CASSIDRVNSPLHF.

Note on this clone: At the DNA level, this CDR3 is encoded by other sequences in the same sample as well. The V call is TRBV9, the J call TRBJ2-7, with D perhaps matching TRBD1 (5 bases). Germline loops: CDR1 SGDLS, CDR2 YYNGEE. The CDR3 has 14 residues. Trimming took 0 bases from V and 5 from J, leaving 12 bases between them. CDR3 protein: CASSVGVQVHEQYF. CDR3 DNA sequence: TGTGCCAGCAGCGTAGGAGTACAGGTCCACGAGCAGTACTTC.

The CDR3 nucleotides read TGTGCCAGCAGCCAAGGGGAGGTGCAGTTCTTC. It is translated as CASSQGEVQFF. The chain joins TRBV4-2 to TRBJ2-1; tentatively, D is TRBD2 (6 bases). Per the germline V gene, CDR1 is LGHNA and CDR2 is YNFKEQ. This CDR3 comprises 11 residues. V lost 1 base, J lost 12 bases, and 7 bases lay in between.

This chain links TRBV6-5 with TRBJ2-7, with D tentatively TRBD1 (5 bases). Trimming pared 6 bases from V and 2 bases from J, leaving 14 bases between. The CDR3 totals 14 residues. Germline V gene data show CDR1 as MNHEY and CDR2 as SVGAGI. The CDR3 DNA reads as TGTGCCAGCAGCCCCCCTGACAGTCCCTACGAGCAGTACTTC. Amino acid sequence: CASSPPDSPYEQYF.

This sequence joins TRBV11-3 and TRBJ1-3; maybe TRBD1 (6 bases). CDR1 and CDR2 from the germline V gene are SGHNT and YENEEA. V was clipped by 4 bases and J by 1 base, with 20 bases between them. This CDR3 contains 18 residues. The CDR3 DNA reads TGTGCCAGCAGCTCCTACTGGACAGAGGAACAATCTGGAAACACCATATATTTT. It yields the protein CASSSYWTEEQSGNTIYF.

This clone occurred a few times. This CDR3 reads CASSPRQGVGTGELFF. CDR3 DNA sequence: TGTGCCAGCAGCCCTCGACAGGGGGTAGGCACCGGGGAGCTGTTTTTT. The chain couples TRBV7-2 to TRBJ2-2; TRBD1 aligns across 9 bases. After removal of 5 bases from V and 4 bases from J, the junction contained 8 bases not matched to a gene. The CDR3 extends over 16 amino acids. In germline, CDR1 is SGHTA, CDR2 FQGNSA.

The gene calls are TRBV18 and TRBJ2-1; TRBD1 matches at 7 bases. J lost 2 bases, V lost 2 bases, and 15 bases had no gene match. The CDR3 extends over 19 amino acids. Germline V lookup: CDR1 KGHSH, CDR2 LQKENI. The CDR3 sequence: CASSPLGTAQSQAYNEQFF. The DNA of the CDR3 is TGTGCCAGCTCACCATTAGGGACAGCCCAGAGTCAAGCCTACAATGAGCAGTTCTTC. Full variable domain (remainder filled in from reference TRBV18 and TRBJ2-1): NAGVMQNPRHLVRRRGQEARLRCSPMKGHSHVYWYRQLPEEGLKFMVYLQKENIIDESGMPKERFSAEFPKEGPSILRIQQVVRGDSAAYFCASSPLGTAQSQAYNEQFFGPGTRLTVL.

This chain links TRBV9 with TRBJ1-5; D unclear. CDR1 is SGDLS, CDR2 YYNGEE, per germline. V lost 3 bases and J lost 11, with 15 bases in between. This CDR3 region has 13 residues. This chain's CDR3 is CASSAEEVGSQHF. CDR3 coding DNA: TGTGCCAGCAGCGCAGAGGAGGTGGGTTCCCAGCATTTT.